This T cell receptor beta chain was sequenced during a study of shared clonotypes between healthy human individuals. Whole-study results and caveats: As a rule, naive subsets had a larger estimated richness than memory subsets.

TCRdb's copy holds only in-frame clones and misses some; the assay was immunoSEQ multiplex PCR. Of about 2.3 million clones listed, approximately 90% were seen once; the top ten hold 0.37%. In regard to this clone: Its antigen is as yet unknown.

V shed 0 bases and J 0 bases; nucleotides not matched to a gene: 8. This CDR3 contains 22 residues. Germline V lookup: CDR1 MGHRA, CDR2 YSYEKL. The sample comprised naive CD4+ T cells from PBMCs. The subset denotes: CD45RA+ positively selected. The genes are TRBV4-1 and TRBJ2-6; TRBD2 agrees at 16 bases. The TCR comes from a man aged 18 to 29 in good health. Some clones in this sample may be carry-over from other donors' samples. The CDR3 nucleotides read TGCGCCAGCAGCCAAGATCCGGGACTAGCGGGAGGGCATAGCTCTGGGGCCAACGTCCTGACTTTC. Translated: CASSQDPGLAGGHSSGANVLTF.